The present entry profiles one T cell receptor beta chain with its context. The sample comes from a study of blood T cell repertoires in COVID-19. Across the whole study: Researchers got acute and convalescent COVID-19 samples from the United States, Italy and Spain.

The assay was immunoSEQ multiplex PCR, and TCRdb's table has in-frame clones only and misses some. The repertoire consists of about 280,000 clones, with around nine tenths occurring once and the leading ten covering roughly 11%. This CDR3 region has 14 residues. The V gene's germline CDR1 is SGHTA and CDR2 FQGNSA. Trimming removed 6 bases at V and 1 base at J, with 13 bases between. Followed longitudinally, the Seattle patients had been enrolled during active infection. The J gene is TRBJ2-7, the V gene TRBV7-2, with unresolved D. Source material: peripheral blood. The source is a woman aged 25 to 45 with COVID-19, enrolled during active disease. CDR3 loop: CASRVGRRSYEQYF. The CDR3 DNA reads TGTGCCAGCAGAGTGGGCCGAAGATCCTACGAGCAGTACTTC.